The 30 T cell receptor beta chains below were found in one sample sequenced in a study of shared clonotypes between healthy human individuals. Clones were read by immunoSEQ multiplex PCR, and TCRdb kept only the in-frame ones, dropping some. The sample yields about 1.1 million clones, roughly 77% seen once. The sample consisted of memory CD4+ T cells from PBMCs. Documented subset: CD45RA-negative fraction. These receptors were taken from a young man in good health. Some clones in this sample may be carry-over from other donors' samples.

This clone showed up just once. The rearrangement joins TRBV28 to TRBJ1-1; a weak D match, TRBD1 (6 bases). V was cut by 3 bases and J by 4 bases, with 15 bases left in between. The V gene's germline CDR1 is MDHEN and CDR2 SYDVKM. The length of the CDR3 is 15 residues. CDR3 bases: TGTGCCAGCAGTTTTTCGGGACACTCGCTCACTGAAGCTTTCTTT. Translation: CASSFSGHSLTEAFF.

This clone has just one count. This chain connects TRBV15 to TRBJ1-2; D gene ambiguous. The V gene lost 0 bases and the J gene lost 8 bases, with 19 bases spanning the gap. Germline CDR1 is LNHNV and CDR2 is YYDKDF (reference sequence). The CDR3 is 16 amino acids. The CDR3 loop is CATSRDFGRNNGGYTF. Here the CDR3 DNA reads TGTGCCACCAGCAGAGATTTCGGCCGGAATAATGGGGGCTACACCTTC. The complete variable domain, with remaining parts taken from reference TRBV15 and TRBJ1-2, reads DAMVIQNPRYQVTQFGKPVTLSCSQTLNHNVMYWYQQKSSQAPKLLFHYYDKDFNNEADTPDNFQSRRPNTSFCFLDIRSPGLGDTAMYLCATSRDFGRNNGGYTFGSGTRLTVV.

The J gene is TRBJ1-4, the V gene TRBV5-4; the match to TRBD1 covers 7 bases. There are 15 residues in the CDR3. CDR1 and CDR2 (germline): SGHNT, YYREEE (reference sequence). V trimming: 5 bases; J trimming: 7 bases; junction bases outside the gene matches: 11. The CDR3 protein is CASSTHRGLVEKLFF. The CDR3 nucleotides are TGTGCCAGCAGTACTCACAGGGGATTAGTTGAAAAACTGTTTTTT.

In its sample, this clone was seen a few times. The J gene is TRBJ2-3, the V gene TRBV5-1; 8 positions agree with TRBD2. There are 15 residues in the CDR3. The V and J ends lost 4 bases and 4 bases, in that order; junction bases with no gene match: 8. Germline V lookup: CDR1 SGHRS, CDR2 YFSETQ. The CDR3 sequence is CASSPPDGRADTQYF. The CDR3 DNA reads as TGCGCCAGCAGCCCACCAGACGGGAGGGCAGATACGCAGTATTTT.

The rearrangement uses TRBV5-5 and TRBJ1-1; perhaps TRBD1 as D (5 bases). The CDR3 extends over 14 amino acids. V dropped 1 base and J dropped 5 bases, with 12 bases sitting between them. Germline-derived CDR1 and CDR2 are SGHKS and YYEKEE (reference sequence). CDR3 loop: CASSLLSGGTEAFF. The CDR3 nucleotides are TGTGCCAGCAGCTTGCTCTCGGGGGGGACTGAAGCTTTCTTT.

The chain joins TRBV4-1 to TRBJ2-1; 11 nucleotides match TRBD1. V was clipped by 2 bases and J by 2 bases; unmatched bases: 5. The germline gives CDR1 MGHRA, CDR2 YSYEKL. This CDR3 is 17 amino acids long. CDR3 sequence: CASSQNGGQGAYNEQFF. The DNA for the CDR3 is TGCGCCAGCAGCCAAAACGGGGGACAGGGGGCCTACAATGAGCAGTTCTTC.

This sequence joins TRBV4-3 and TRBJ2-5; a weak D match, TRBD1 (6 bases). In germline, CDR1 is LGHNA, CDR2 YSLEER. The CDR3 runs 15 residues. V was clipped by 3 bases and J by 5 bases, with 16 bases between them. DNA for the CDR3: TGCGCCAGCAGCCATCGATGGCCAAGGGGGGAGACCCAGTACTTC. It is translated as CASSHRWPRGETQYF.

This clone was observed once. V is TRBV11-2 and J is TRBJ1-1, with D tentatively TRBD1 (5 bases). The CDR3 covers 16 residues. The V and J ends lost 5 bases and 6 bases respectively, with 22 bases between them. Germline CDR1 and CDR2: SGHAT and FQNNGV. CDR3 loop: CASSPRRDLSSSEAFF. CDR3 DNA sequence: TGTGCCAGCAGCCCGCGCCGGGACCTCTCTTCATCTGAAGCTTTCTTT.

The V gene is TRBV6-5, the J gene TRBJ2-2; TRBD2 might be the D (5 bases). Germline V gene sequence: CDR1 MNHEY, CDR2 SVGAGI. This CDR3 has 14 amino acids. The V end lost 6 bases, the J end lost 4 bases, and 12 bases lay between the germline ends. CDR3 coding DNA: TGTGCCAGCAGCCCCACTAGTTTCACCGGGGAGCTGTTTTTT. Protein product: CASSPTSFTGELFF.

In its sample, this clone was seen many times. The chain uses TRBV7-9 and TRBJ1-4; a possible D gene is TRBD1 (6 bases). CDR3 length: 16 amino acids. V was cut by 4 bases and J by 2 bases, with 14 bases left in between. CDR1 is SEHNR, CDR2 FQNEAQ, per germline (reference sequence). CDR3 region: CASSSGGARTNEKLFF. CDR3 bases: TGTGCCAGCAGCTCGGGGGGCGCCAGGACTAATGAAAAACTGTTTTTT. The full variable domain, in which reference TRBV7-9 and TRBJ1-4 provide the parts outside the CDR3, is DTGVSQNPRHKITKRGQNVTFRCDPISEHNRLYWYRQTLGQGPEFLTYFQNEAQLEKSRLLSDRFSAERPKGSFSTLEIQRTEQGDSAMYLCASSSGGARTNEKLFFGSGTQLSVL.

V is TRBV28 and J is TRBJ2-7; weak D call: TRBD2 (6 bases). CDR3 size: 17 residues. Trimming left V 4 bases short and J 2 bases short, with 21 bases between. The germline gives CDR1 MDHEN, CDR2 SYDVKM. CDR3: CASSSARGNGSPYEQYF. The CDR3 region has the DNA TGTGCCAGCAGTTCTGCCCGGGGCAACGGGAGCCCCTACGAGCAGTACTTC. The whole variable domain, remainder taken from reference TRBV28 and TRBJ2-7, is DVKVTQSSRYLVKRTGEKVFLECVQDMDHENMFWYRQDPGLGLRLIYFSYDVKMKEKGDIPEGYSVSREKKERFSLILESASTNQTSMYLCASSSARGNGSPYEQYFGPGTRLTVT.

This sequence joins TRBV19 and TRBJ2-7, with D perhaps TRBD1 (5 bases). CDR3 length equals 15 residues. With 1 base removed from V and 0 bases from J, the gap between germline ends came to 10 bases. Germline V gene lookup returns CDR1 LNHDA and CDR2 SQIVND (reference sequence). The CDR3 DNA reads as TGTGCCAGTAGTATAGTATTGGGGCCCTCCTACGAGCAGTACTTC. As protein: CASSIVLGPSYEQYF.

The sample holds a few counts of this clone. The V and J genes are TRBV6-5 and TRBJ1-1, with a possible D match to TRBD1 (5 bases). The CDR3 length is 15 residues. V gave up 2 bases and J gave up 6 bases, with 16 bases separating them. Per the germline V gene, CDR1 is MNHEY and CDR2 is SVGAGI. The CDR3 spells CASSYGGGIAPEAFF. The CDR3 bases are TGTGCCAGCAGTTACGGGGGGGGTATTGCCCCTGAAGCTTTCTTT.

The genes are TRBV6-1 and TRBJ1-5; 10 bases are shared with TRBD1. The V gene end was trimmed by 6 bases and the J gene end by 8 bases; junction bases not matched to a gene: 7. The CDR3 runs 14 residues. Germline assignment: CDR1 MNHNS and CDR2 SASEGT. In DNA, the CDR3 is TGTGCCAGCAGCCGGGACAGGGGTACGGAGCCCCAGCATTTT. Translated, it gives CASSRDRGTEPQHF.

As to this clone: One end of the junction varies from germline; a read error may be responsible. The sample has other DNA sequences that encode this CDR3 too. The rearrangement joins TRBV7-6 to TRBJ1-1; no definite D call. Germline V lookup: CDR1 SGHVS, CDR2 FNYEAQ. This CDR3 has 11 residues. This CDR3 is CASSSGFRAFF. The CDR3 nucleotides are TGCGCCAGCAGCTCCGGGTTCCGAGCTTTCTTT.

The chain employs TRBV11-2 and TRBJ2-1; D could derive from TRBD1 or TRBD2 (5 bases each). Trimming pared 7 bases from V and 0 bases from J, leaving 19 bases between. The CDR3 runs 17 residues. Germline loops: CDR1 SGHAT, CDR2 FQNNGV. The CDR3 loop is CASTSISGDHSYNEQFF. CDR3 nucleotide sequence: TGTGCCAGCACCTCAATTTCTGGGGACCACTCCTACAATGAGCAGTTCTTC.

The CDR3 nucleotides read TGTGCCAGCTCACTTACGAGCGGAGGTACACACCTTGGGACGCAGTATTTT. This codes for CASSLTSGGTHLGTQYF. The chain has TRBV18 and TRBJ2-3, with D tentatively TRBD2 (5 bases). Germline V gene data show CDR1 as KGHSH and CDR2 as LQKENI. Trimming took off 4 bases at V and 9 bases at J, with 26 bases between the two ends. The CDR3 is 17 residues long.

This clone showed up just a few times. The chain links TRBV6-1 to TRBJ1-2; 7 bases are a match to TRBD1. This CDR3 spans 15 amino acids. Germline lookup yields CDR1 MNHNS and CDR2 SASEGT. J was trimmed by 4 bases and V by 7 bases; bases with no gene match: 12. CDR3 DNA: TGTGCCAGCACCGAGGACAGGACAGCAATCTATGGCTACACCTTC. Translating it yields CASTEDRTAIYGYTF.

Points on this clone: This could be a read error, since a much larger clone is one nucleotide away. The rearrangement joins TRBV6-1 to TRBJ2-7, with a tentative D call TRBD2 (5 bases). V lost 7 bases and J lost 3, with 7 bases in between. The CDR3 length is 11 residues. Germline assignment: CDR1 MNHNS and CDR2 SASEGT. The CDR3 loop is CASTRGYEQYF. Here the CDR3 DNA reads TGTGCCAGCACTCGGGGCTACGAGCAGTACTTC.

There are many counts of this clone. CDR3 region: CAWSEGGSQETQYF. The DNA for the CDR3 is TGTGCCTGGAGTGAAGGAGGCAGTCAAGAGACCCAGTACTTC. The J gene is TRBJ2-5, the V gene TRBV30, with a weak D call TRBD2 (5 bases). CDR3 length: 14 amino acids. Between the trimmed V and J ends, which lost 1 base and 2 bases, there was a span of 11 bases. In germline, CDR1 is GTSNPN, CDR2 SVGIG (reference sequence).

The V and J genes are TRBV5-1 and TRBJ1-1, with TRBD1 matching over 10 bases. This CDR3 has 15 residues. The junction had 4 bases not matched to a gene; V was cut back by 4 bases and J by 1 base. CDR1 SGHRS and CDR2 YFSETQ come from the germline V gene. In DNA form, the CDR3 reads TGCGCCAGCAGCCCGGGACAGGGGAAGAACACTGAAGCTTTCTTT. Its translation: CASSPGQGKNTEAFF. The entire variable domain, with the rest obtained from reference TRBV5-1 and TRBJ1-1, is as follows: KAGVTQTPRYLIKTRGQQVTLSCSPISGHRSVSWYQQTPGQGLQFLFEYFSETQRNKGNFPGRFSGRQFSNSRSEMNVSTLELGDSALYLCASSPGQGKNTEAFFGQGTRLTVV.

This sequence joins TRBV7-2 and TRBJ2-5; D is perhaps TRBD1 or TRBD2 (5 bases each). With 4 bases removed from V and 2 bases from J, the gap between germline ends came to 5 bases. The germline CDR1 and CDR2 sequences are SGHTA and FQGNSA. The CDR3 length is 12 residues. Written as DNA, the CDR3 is TGTGCCAGCAGCTGGGGGCAAGAGACCCAGTACTTC. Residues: CASSWGQETQYF.

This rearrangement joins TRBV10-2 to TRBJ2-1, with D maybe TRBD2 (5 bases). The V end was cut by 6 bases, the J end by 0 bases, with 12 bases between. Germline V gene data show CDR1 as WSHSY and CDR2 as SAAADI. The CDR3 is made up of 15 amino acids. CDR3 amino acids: CASRDLLSSYNEQFF. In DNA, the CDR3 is TGCGCCAGCAGGGACTTACTTAGCTCCTACAATGAGCAGTTCTTC.

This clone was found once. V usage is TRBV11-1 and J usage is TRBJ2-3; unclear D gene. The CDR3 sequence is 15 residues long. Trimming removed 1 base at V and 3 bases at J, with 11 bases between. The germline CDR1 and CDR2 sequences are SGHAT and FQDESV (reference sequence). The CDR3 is CASSLEQQSTDTQYF. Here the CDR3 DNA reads TGTGCCAGCAGCTTAGAACAGCAGAGTACAGATACGCAGTATTTT.

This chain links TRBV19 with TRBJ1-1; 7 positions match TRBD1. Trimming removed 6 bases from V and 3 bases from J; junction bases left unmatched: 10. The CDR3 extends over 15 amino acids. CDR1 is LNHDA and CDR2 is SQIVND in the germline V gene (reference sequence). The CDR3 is CASSQTGGGDTEAFF. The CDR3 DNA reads TGTGCCAGTAGCCAGACCGGAGGGGGCGACACTGAAGCTTTCTTT.

CDR3 region: CASSLYRLDGAYTEAFF. The CDR3 nucleotides read TGTGCCAGCAGTTTATACAGGCTGGATGGGGCTTACACTGAAGCTTTCTTT. J is TRBJ1-1 and V is TRBV28; D perhaps matches TRBD1 (5 bases). CDR1 MDHEN and CDR2 SYDVKM come from the germline V gene. CDR3 size: 17 residues. V was shortened by 1 base and J by 3 bases, with 18 bases between the two germline ends.

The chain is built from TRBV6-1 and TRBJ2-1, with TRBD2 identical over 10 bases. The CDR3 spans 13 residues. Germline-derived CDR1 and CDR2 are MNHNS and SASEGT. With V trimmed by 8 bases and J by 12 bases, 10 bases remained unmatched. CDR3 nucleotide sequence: TGTGCCAGCGGAAGCGGGAGGGCATTAGGGCAGTTCTTC. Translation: CASGSGRALGQFF.

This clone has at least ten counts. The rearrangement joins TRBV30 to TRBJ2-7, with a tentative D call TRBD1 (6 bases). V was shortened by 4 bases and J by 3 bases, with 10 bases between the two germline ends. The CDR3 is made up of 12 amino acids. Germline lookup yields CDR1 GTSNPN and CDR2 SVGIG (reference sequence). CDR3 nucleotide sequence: TGTGCCTGGAATTCAGGGGACTACGAGCAGTACTTC. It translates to CAWNSGDYEQYF.

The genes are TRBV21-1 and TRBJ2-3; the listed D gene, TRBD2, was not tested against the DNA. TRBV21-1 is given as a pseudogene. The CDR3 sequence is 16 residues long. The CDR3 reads CASSSKASHYTDTQYF. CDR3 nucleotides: TGTGCCAGCAGCAGTAAGGCCTCACACTACACAGATACGCAGTATTTT.

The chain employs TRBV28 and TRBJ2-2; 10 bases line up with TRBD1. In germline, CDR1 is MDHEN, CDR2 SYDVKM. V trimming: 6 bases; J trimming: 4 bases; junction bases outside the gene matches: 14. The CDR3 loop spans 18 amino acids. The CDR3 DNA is TGTGCCAGCAGCCCCCAACCGGGACAGGGGTCGGGCACCGGGGAGCTGTTTTTT. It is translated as CASSPQPGQGSGTGELFF.